These 9 T cell receptor beta chains originate from one sample sequenced in a study of shared clonotypes between healthy human individuals. Measured with immunoSEQ multiplex PCR; TCRdb has only the in-frame clones, and not every one. The profile shows a few hundred thousand clones, roughly 97% of them singletons. Material: naive CD4+ T cells sorted from blood. Subset noted: CD45RA+ positively selected. The receptors derive from a woman in her thirties in good health.

This clone was detected a few times. The chain employs TRBV7-9 and TRBJ2-7; TRBD1 might be the D (6 bases). The CDR3 extends over 12 amino acids. Trimming took off 3 bases at V and 6 bases at J, with 9 bases between the two ends. Germline V CDR1 and CDR2: SEHNR, FQNEAQ (reference sequence). The CDR3 sequence: CASSFGGSEQYF. In DNA, the CDR3 is TGTGCCAGCAGCTTTGGGGGCAGCGAGCAGTACTTC.

The chain uses TRBV7-7 and TRBJ2-7; 10 nucleotides align to TRBD1. CDR1 SSHAT and CDR2 FNYEAQ come from the germline V gene (reference sequence). J lost 2 bases, V lost 5 bases, and 3 bases had no gene match. The CDR3 runs 14 residues. CDR3 amino acids: CASSPGTGAYEQYF. CDR3 nucleotide sequence: TGTGCCAGCAGCCCCGGGACAGGGGCCTACGAGCAGTACTTC.

This chain joins TRBV6-1 and TRBJ1-2; D might be TRBD1 (6 bases). The germline V and J ends were trimmed by 3 bases and 8 bases, with 19 bases remaining between them. Germline CDR1 and CDR2: MNHNS and SASEGT. The CDR3 is 15 residues long. Here the CDR3 reads CASSEVSRRTGGYTF. The CDR3 bases are TGTGCCAGCAGTGAGGTCAGTCGGAGAACAGGGGGCTACACCTTC.

J is TRBJ2-1 and V is TRBV5-1; perhaps D is TRBD1 or TRBD2 (5 bases each). The germline CDR1 and CDR2 sequences are SGHRS and YFSETQ. The CDR3 is 14 amino acids. V shed 4 bases and J shed 9 bases, with 17 bases lying between them. The CDR3 loop reads CASSPVLEGAEQFF. CDR3 DNA sequence: TGCGCCAGCAGCCCCGTACTAGAAGGGGCTGAGCAGTTCTTC.

The genes are TRBV25-1 and TRBJ2-7; 9 bases are a match to TRBD1. The CDR3 sequence is 16 residues long. The junction had 8 bases not matched to a gene; V was cut back by 1 base and J by 4 bases. Germline assignment: CDR1 MGHDK and CDR2 SYGVNS. Written as DNA, the CDR3 is TGTGCCAGCAGTGAATGGGGGACAGGGAAATCATACGAGCAGTACTTC. This sequence encodes CASSEWGTGKSYEQYF.

In regard to this clone: The identical CDR3 is also encoded by other nucleotide sequences in the sample. The V and J genes are TRBV28 and TRBJ1-2; TRBD1 is a possible D gene (6 bases). The CDR3 sequence is 13 residues long. Trimming removed 6 bases at V and 4 bases at J, with 12 bases between. CDR1 is MDHEN, CDR2 SYDVKM, per germline. In nucleotides, the CDR3 is TGTGCCAGCAGGACCGGACAGCCCTATGGCTACACCTTC. Translated, it gives CASRTGQPYGYTF.

The V and J genes are TRBV6-5 and TRBJ2-6; the D is unclear. In germline, CDR1 is MNHEY, CDR2 SVGAGI. The CDR3 spans 13 residues. The V and J ends lost 10 bases and 4 bases respectively, with 11 bases between them. The CDR3 loop reads CATYERGANVLTF. The DNA for the CDR3 is TGTGCCACATACGAGCGCGGGGCCAACGTCCTGACTTTC.

The chain has TRBV5-4 and TRBJ2-1; D might be TRBD2 (6 bases). The germline V gene encodes CDR1 SGHNT and CDR2 YYREEE (reference sequence). The CDR3 covers 16 residues. Trimming stripped 6 bases from V and 1 base from J, with 17 bases between. The CDR3 is CASIGPGSGSYNEQFF. The CDR3 bases are TGTGCCAGCATAGGGCCCGGGAGCGGGTCCTACAATGAGCAGTTCTTC.

The chain has TRBV28 and TRBJ2-6; no clear D. Between the trimmed V and J ends, which lost 3 bases and 0 bases, there was a span of 9 bases. Germline V gene lookup returns CDR1 MDHEN and CDR2 SYDVKM. CDR3 size: 16 residues. CDR3 DNA sequence: TGTGCCAGCAGTTTTTTCGGCAGCTCTGGGGCCAACGTCCTGACTTTC. Translating gives CASSFFGSSGANVLTF.